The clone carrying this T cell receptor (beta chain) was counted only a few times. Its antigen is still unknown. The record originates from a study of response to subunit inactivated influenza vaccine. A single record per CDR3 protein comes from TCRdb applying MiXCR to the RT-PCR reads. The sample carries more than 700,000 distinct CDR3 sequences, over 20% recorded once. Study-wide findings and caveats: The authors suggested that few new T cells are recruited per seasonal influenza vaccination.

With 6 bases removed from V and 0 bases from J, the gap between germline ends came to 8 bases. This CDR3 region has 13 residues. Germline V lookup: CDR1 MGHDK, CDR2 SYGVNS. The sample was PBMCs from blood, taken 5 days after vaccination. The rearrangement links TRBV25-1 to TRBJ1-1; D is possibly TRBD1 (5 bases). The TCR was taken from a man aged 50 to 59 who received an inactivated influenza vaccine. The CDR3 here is CASRGELNTEAFF. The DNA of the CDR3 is TGTGCCAGCAGAGGGGAGCTGAACACTGAAGCTTTCTTT.